This T cell receptor beta chain was identified during a study of cytomegalovirus exposure and HLA in healthy donors. TCRdb's table, derived via immunoSEQ multiplex PCR, lists solely in-frame clones and lacks some. In the table there are 150,000 to 160,000 clones, about 86% of which are singletons. The CDR3 consists of 13 residues. Trimming left V 3 bases short and J 6 bases short, with 9 bases between. Germline-derived CDR1 and CDR2 are MRHNA and SNTAGT. As to this clone: Its target is not known.

Study observations and caveats: Most TCR sequences were rare, but some public TCRs occurred in many donors.

The TCR sequence derives from a human donor in good health. V gene TRBV6-4 combines with J gene TRBJ1-5; possibly TRBD1 for D (6 bases). Specimen: PBMCs. This CDR3 reads CASSEGGGQPQHF. As DNA, the CDR3 is TGTGCCAGCAGTGAAGGGGGGGGTCAGCCCCAGCATTTT.